This TCR beta chain was found in a study of identical twins. Findings and caveats of the study: High-abundance cord blood beta clonotypes had fewer insertions; memory repertoires showed none.

This clonotype was counted only a few times. Its antigen remains unknown. V dropped 3 bases and J dropped 2; count of bases not matched to a gene: 6. The CDR3 is 16 residues long. Germline V gives CDR1 MNHEY, CDR2 SVGAGI. TCRdb reprocessed the 5' RACE reads via MiXCR and lists one record per CDR3 protein. The data show a few hundred thousand distinct CDR3 sequences, 20% to 25% seen once. The data were also submitted as part of a second study, on T cells expressing NK-cell markers. Per that paper: The sequencing cohort of eight donors included seven HCMV-seropositive individuals and one seronegative individual.

The chain uses TRBV6-5 and TRBJ2-2; 7 positions match TRBD2. The sample taken for sequencing was CD4+ T cells sorted from blood. The receptor's source is a woman younger than 30 in good health. The CDR3 DNA reads as TGTGCCAGCAGTTATCGGAGCGGGGTTAACACCGGGGAGCTGTTTTTT. Translated, it gives CASSYRSGVNTGELFF.